The present entry profiles one T cell receptor beta chain with its context. Trimming pared 1 base from V and 6 bases from J, leaving 12 bases between. The germline V gene has CDR1 KGHDR and CDR2 SFDVKD. The CDR3 sequence is 15 residues long. The data stem from a study of blood T cell repertoires in COVID-19. In the original processing: Researchers report that nucleated cell counts were estimated from reference gene primer amplification. TCRdb's table, derived via immunoSEQ multiplex PCR, lists solely in-frame clones and lacks some. That table gives V, J and clone size, and the DNA gave D and trimming. The repertoire consists of about 210,000 clones, with under 95% occurring once and the leading ten covering more than 0.95%.

The source of this sequence is a man aged 25-45 years with acute or convalescent COVID-19. This chain joins TRBV24-1 and TRBJ2-1; D remains ambiguous. The sequencing input was peripheral blood. The CDR3 is CATSDFDWNFNEQFF. CDR3 bases: TGTGCCACCAGTGATTTTGACTGGAACTTCAATGAGCAGTTCTTC.